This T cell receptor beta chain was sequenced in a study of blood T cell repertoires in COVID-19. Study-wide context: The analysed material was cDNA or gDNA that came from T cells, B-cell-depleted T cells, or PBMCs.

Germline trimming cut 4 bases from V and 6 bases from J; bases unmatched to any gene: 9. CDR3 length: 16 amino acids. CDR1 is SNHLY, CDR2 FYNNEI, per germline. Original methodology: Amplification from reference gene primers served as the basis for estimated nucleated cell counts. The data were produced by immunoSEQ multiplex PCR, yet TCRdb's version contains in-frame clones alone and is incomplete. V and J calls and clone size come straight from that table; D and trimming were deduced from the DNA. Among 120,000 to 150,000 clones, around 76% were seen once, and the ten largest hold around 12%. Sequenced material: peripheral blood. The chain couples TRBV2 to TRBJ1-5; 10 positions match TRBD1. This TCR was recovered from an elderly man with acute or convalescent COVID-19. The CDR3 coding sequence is TGTGCCAGCAGTGGGGGACAGGGGAGTGTAAGTCAGCCCCAGCATTTT. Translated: CASSGGQGSVSQPQHF.